This passage covers 5 T cell receptor beta chains from one sample sequenced in a study of shared clonotypes between healthy human individuals. The assay was immunoSEQ multiplex PCR, and TCRdb's table has in-frame clones only and misses some. This table holds fewer than 2.5 million clones, 80% to 95% found once. Sequenced sample: naive CD4+ T cells from PBMCs. Subset specified: CD45RA+ positively selected. Every receptor here comes from a man aged 18 to 30 in good health. Some clones in this sample may be carry-over from other donors' samples.

The CDR3 DNA sequence: TGTGCCAGCAGCTTTAAAATCGCGGGGGGCGCAGATACGCAGTATTTT. It codes for CASSFKIAGGADTQYF. V is TRBV11-2 and J is TRBJ2-3, with 8 bases that match TRBD2. Germline V lookup: CDR1 SGHAT, CDR2 FQNNGV. This CDR3 has 16 amino acids. After removal of 3 bases from V and 4 bases from J, the junction contained 9 bases not matched to a gene. The complete variable domain, with remaining parts taken from reference TRBV11-2 and TRBJ2-3, reads EAGVAQSPRYKIIEKRQSVAFWCNPISGHATLYWYQQILGQGPKLLIQFQNNGVVDDSQLPKDRFSAERLKGVDSTLKIQPAKLEDSAVYLCASSFKIAGGADTQYFGPGTRLTVL.

The chain combines TRBV12-5 with TRBJ2-2; no definite D call. Germline V gene lookup returns CDR1 LGHNT and CDR2 FRNRAP. The V end was cut by 2 bases, the J end by 3 bases, with 4 bases between. The CDR3 is 13 amino acids. CDR3 nucleotides: TGTGCTAGTGGTTTGTCATACACCGGGGAGCTGTTTTTT. This gives the protein CASGLSYTGELFF.

This chain links TRBV5-5 with TRBJ2-5; 8 nucleotides agree with TRBD2. CDR1 is SGHKS, CDR2 YYEKEE, per germline (reference sequence). The junction had 14 bases not matched to a gene; V was cut back by 0 bases and J by 4 bases. The CDR3 has 18 amino acids. The CDR3 bases are TGTGCCAGCAGCTTGGCGATAGCGGGACCAAGCGGGGGAGAGACCCAGTACTTC. Translated, it gives CASSLAIAGPSGGETQYF.

The chain is built from TRBV19 and TRBJ1-4; D remains ambiguous. Trimming left V 3 bases short and J 4 bases short, with 12 bases between. CDR3 length equals 15 residues. Germline V gene data show CDR1 as LNHDA and CDR2 as SQIVND (reference sequence). CDR3 protein: CASSIFQTSNEKLFF. The CDR3 nucleotides read TGTGCCAGTAGTATTTTCCAGACGAGTAATGAAAAACTGTTTTTT.

This chain links TRBV21-1 with TRBJ1-2. TRBV21-1 is a listed pseudogene. This CDR3 is 19 amino acids long. The CDR3 region is CASSKKGGLPRFIPYGYTF. The CDR3 DNA sequence: TGTGCCAGCAGCAAAAAGGGGGGGCTCCCCAGATTCATCCCCTATGGCTACACCTTC.